This passage covers 13 T cell receptor beta chains from one sample sequenced in a study of technical replicates of blood from a few donors. Assay used: immunoSEQ multiplex PCR; TCRdb lists only in-frame clones, some missing. In the table there are more than 95,000 clones, roughly 96% of which are singletons. Material for sequencing was T cells isolated from PBMCs. These receptors originate from a human donor in good health.

The V and J genes are TRBV28 and TRBJ2-7; TRBD2 aligns across 15 bases. CDR1 and CDR2 (germline): MDHEN, SYDVKM. This CDR3 comprises 18 residues. V shed 6 bases and J 1 base; nucleotides not matched to a gene: 10. CDR3 in amino acids: CASRRPGLAGGSSYEQYF. For the CDR3, the DNA is TGTGCCAGCAGGCGACCGGGACTAGCGGGGGGATCATCCTACGAGCAGTACTTC.

V and J are TRBV6-5 and TRBJ2-1, with 10 nucleotides matching TRBD2. V shed 7 bases, J shed 2 bases, and the junction held 2 bases outside the gene matches. The CDR3 spans 14 residues. Germline CDR1 reads MNHEY; CDR2 reads SVGAGI. CDR3 coding DNA: TGTGCCAGCACCAGCGGGAGGGCCTACAATGAGCAGTTCTTC. Translation: CASTSGRAYNEQFF.

The rearrangement uses TRBV19 and TRBJ1-2, with TRBD1 matching 9 bases. CDR1 and CDR2 (germline): LNHDA, SQIVND (reference sequence). The CDR3 spans 15 residues. With 8 bases clipped from V and 8 bases from J, the junction kept 15 bases outside the gene matches. CDR3 protein: CASLLEHRGRWGYTF. The CDR3 DNA is TGTGCCAGTCTGCTCGAGCACAGGGGGCGGTGGGGCTACACCTTC.

The gene calls are TRBV6-6 and TRBJ2-2, with D possibly matching TRBD1 (6 bases). The CDR3 is made up of 15 amino acids. CDR1 and CDR2 (germline): MNHNY, SVGAGI (reference sequence). V was shortened by 6 bases and J by 1 base, with 12 bases between the two germline ends. CDR3 sequence (DNA): TGTGCCAGCAGATCAGGACAGAGGAACACCGGGGAGCTGTTTTTT. Amino acid sequence: CASRSGQRNTGELFF.

The chain combines TRBV7-9 with TRBJ2-1; D unresolved. Deletions cut 3 bases from V and 3 bases from J, with 6 bases between. Germline V gives CDR1 SEHNR, CDR2 FQNEAQ (reference sequence). There are 13 residues in the CDR3. The CDR3 nucleotides read TGTGCCAGCAGCTTTCGAGTCTACAATGAGCAGTTCTTC. Amino acid sequence: CASSFRVYNEQFF. Full variable domain (rest looked up from reference TRBV7-9 and TRBJ2-1): DTGVSQNPRHKITKRGQNVTFRCDPISEHNRLYWYRQTLGQGPEFLTYFQNEAQLEKSRLLSDRFSAERPKGSFSTLEIQRTEQGDSAMYLCASSFRVYNEQFFGPGTRLTVL.

This clone was seen only once. The CDR3 region is CASSLDSHNEQFF. Written as DNA, the CDR3 is TGTGCCAGCAGTTTAGACTCACACAATGAGCAGTTCTTC. The J gene is TRBJ2-1, the V gene TRBV27; D is unclear. Trimming pared 2 bases from V and 5 bases from J, leaving 7 bases between. This CDR3 contains 13 residues. CDR1 MNHEY and CDR2 SMNVEV come from the germline V gene (reference sequence).

This clone has more than one count but fewer than ten. V usage is TRBV29-1 and J usage is TRBJ1-1, with D perhaps TRBD1 (5 bases). Germline V CDR1 and CDR2: SQVTM, ANQGSEA. This CDR3 is 13 amino acids long. Trimming cost V 4 bases and J 0 bases, with 9 bases left between them. DNA of the CDR3: TGCAGCGTTGGAGGGGACTTGAACACTGAAGCTTTCTTT. Protein: CSVGGDLNTEAFF.

V usage is TRBV14 and J usage is TRBJ1-1, with 10 bases that match TRBD1. Looked up from germline, CDR1 is SGHDN and CDR2 is FVKESK. The CDR3 consists of 15 residues. J lost 4 bases, V lost 6 bases, and 8 bases had no gene match. The CDR3 here is CASRLRQGAPTEAFF. The CDR3 bases are TGTGCCAGCAGGCTAAGACAGGGGGCGCCCACTGAAGCTTTCTTT.

The chain uses TRBV19 and TRBJ2-3, with 9 bases matching TRBD1. The CDR3 is made up of 14 amino acids. Germline CDR1 and CDR2: LNHDA and SQIVND (reference sequence). The V segment lost 10 bases and the J segment 4 bases; nucleotides outside the gene matches: 9. CDR3 loop: CAIDAGTGSDTQYF. The CDR3 coding sequence is TGTGCCATCGACGCCGGGACAGGGTCAGATACGCAGTATTTT.

The CDR3 protein is CASKASGHRNEQFF. Here the CDR3 DNA reads TGTGCCAGCAAGGCTAGCGGACATCGGAATGAGCAGTTCTTC. The chain combines TRBV27 with TRBJ2-1; 7 bases agree with TRBD2. The CDR3 length is 14 residues. V lost 7 bases and J lost 7; bases outside the gene matches: 10. Germline loops: CDR1 MNHEY, CDR2 SMNVEV (reference sequence).

Only one count was recorded for this clone. The rearrangement uses TRBV28 and TRBJ2-7; possibly TRBD2 for D (6 bases). Germline CDR1 is MDHEN and CDR2 is SYDVKM. Deletions cut 3 bases from V and 6 bases from J, with 15 bases between. The CDR3 spans 14 residues. The CDR3 coding sequence is TGTGCCAGCAGTTTCGGGGGTCAGGGAGGCGAGCAGTACTTC. It yields the protein CASSFGGQGGEQYF.

The chain has TRBV2 and TRBJ2-2, with 8 bases aligning to TRBD2. V was pared by 8 bases and J by 2 bases, with 10 bases of the junction left unmatched. Germline lookup yields CDR1 SNHLY and CDR2 FYNNEI. The CDR3 sequence is 16 residues long. CDR3 in amino acids: CASSGTSGFNTGELFF. CDR3 in DNA: TGTGCCAGCTCCGGCACTAGCGGCTTTAACACCGGGGAGCTGTTTTTT.

This clone was observed a handful of times. The chain uses TRBV6-5 and TRBJ2-5, with 12 bases identical to TRBD2. Germline V CDR1 and CDR2: MNHEY, SVGAGI. V was clipped by 4 bases and J by 1 base; unmatched bases: 4. There are 16 residues in the CDR3. In DNA form, the CDR3 reads TGTGCCAGCAGTTCCACGACTAGCGGGGGCCAAGAGACCCAGTACTTC. It is translated as CASSSTTSGGQETQYF.